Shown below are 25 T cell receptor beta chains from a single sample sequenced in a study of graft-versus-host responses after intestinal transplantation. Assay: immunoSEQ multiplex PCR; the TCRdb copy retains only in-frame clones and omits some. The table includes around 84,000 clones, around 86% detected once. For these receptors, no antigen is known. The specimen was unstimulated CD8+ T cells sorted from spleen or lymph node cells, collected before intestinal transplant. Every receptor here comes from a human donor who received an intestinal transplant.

CDR3 nucleotide sequence: TGTGCCTGGACTCGGACAGGGTATCAGGACGAGCAGTACTTC. Translated, it gives CAWTRTGYQDEQYF. The V gene is TRBV30, the J gene TRBJ2-7; 8 bases map to TRBD1. Trimming cost V 4 bases and J 5 bases; bases outside gene matches: 10. There are 14 residues in the CDR3. Germline lookup yields CDR1 GTSNPN and CDR2 SVGIG (reference sequence).

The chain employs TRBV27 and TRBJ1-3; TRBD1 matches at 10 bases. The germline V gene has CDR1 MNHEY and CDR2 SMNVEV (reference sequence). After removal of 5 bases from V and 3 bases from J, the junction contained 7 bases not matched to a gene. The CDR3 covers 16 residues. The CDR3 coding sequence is TGTGCCAGCAGTGGCAAGGGACAGGGGTTTGGAAACACCATATATTTT. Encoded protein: CASSGKGQGFGNTIYF.

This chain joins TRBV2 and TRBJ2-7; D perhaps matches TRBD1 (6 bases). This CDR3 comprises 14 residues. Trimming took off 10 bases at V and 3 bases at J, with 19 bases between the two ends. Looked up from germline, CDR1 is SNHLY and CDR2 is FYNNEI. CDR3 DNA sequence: TGTGCCAACAAGGACAGTCTCCCCCTCTACGAGCAGTACTTC. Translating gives CANKDSLPLYEQYF.

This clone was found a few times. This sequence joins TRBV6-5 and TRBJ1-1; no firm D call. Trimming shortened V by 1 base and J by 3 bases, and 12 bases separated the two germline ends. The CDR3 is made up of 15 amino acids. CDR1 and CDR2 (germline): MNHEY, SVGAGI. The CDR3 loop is CASSYFVGVYTEAFF. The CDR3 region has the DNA TGTGCCAGCAGTTACTTTGTGGGAGTTTACACTGAAGCTTTCTTT.

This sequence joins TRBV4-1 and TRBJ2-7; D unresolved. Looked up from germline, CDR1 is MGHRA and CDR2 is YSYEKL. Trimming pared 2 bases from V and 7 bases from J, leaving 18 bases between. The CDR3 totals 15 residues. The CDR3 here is CASSQPLPRVGEQYF. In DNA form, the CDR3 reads TGCGCCAGCAGCCAACCTTTACCACGCGTGGGGGAGCAGTACTTC.

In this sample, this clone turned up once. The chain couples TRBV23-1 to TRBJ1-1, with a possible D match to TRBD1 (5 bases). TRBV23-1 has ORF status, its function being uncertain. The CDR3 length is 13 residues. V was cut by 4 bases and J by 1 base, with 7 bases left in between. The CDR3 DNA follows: TGCGCCAGCAGTCGACAGCAGAACACTGAAGCTTTCTTT. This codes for CASSRQQNTEAFF.

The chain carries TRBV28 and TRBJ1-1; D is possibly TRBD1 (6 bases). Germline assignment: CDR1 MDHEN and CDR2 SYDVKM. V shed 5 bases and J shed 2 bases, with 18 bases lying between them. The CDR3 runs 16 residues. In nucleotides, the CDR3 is TGTGCCAGCAGTCCCGATGACAGGTATCCTAACACTGAAGCTTTCTTT. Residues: CASSPDDRYPNTEAFF.

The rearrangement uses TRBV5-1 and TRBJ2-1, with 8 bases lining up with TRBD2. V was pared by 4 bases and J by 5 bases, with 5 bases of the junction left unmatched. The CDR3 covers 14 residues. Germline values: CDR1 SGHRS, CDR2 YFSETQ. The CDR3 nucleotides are TGCGCCAGCAGCCTTTTCGGGGGGGACAATGAGCAGTTCTTC. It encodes CASSLFGGDNEQFF. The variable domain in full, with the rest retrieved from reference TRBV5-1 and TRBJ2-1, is KAGVTQTPRYLIKTRGQQVTLSCSPISGHRSVSWYQQTPGQGLQFLFEYFSETQRNKGNFPGRFSGRQFSNSRSEMNVSTLELGDSALYLCASSLFGGDNEQFFGPGTRLTVL.

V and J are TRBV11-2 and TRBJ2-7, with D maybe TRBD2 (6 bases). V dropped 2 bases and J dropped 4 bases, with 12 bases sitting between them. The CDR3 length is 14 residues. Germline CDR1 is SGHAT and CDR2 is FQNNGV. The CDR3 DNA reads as TGTGCCAGCAGCTTATCCGGGAGAAGTTACGAGCAGTACTTC. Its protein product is CASSLSGRSYEQYF.

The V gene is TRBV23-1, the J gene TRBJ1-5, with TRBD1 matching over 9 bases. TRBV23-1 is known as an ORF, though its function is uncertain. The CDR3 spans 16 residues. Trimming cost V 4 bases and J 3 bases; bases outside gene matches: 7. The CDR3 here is CASSPAGTGFNQPQHF. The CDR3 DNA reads TGCGCCAGCAGTCCAGCCGGGACAGGGTTCAATCAGCCCCAGCATTTT.

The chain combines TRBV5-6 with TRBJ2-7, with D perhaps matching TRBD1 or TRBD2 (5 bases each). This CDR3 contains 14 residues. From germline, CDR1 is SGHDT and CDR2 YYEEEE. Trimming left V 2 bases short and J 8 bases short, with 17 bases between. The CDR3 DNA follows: TGTGCCAGCAGCTTTCGCGACGGGGCAGGGAAGCAGTACTTC. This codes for CASSFRDGAGKQYF.

Written as DNA, the CDR3 is TGTGCCAGTAGTATTTTCCGGGACACAGATACGCAGTATTTT. Translated: CASSIFRDTDTQYF. J is TRBJ2-3 and V is TRBV19; maybe TRBD2 (5 bases). The CDR3 loop spans 14 amino acids. Trimming left V 3 bases short and J 2 bases short, with 9 bases between. Germline lookup yields CDR1 LNHDA and CDR2 SQIVND (reference sequence).

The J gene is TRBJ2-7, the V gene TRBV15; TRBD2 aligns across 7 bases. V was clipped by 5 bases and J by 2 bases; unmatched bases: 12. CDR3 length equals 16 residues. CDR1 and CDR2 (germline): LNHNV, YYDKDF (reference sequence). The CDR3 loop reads CATSWYAASGPYEQYF. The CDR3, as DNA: TGTGCCACCAGCTGGTACGCGGCTAGCGGCCCCTACGAGCAGTACTTC.

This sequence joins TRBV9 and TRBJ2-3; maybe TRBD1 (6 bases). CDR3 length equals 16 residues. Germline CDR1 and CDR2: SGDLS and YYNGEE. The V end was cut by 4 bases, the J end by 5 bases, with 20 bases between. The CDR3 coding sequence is TGTGCCAGCAGCCCCATACAGGGAACGGTCAGAGATACGCAGTATTTT. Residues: CASSPIQGTVRDTQYF.

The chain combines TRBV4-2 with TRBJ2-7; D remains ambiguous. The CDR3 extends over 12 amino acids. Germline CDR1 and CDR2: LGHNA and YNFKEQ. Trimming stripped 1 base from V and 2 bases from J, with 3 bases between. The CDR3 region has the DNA TGTGCCAGCAGCCAAGCAGCCTACGAGCAGTACTTC. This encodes CASSQAAYEQYF.

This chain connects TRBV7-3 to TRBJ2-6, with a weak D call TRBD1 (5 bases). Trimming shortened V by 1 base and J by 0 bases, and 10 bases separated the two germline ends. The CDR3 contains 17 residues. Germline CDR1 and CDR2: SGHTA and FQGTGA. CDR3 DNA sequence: TGTGCCAGCAGCTTAAATGGTAGGGGCTCTGGGGCCAACGTCCTGACTTTC. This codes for CASSLNGRGSGANVLTF.

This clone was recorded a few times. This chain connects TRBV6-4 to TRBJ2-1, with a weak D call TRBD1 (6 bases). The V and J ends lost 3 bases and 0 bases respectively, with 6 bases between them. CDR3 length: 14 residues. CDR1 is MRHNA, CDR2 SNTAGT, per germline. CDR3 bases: TGTGCCAGCAGTGAAGGGGGCTCCTACAATGAGCAGTTCTTC. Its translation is CASSEGGSYNEQFF.

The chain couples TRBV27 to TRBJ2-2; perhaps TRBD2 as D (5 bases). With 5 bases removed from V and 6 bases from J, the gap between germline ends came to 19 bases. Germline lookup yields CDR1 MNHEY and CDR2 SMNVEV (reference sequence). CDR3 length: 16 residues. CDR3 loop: CASSPRLSPRPGELFF. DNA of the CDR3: TGTGCCAGCAGTCCCCGACTATCACCCCGGCCCGGGGAGCTGTTTTTT.

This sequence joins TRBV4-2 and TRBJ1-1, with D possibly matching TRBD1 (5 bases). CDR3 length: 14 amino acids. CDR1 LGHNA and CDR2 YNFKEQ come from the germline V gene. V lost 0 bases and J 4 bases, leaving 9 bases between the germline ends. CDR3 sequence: CASSQDPTVTEAFF. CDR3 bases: TGTGCCAGCAGCCAAGATCCGACAGTCACTGAAGCTTTCTTT.

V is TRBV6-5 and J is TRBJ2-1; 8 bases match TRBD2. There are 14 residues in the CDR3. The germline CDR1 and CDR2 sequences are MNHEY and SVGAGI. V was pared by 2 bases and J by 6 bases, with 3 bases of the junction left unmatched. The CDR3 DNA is TGTGCCAGCAGTTACCTCCGGGGGGGCAATGAGCAGTTCTTC. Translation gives CASSYLRGGNEQFF.

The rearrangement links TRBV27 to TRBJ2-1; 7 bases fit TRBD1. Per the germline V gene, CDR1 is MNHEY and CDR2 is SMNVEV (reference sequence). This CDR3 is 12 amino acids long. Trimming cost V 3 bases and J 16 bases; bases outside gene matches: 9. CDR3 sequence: CASSFPDRHQFF. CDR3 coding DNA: TGTGCCAGCAGTTTCCCGGACAGGCACCAATTCTTC.

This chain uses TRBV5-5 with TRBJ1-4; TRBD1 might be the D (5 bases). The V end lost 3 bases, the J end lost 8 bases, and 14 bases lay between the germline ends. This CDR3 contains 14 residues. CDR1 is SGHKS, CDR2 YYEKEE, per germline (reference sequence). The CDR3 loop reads CASSSGALEEKLFF. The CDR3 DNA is TGTGCCAGCAGCTCCGGGGCGCTGGAAGAAAAACTGTTTTTT.

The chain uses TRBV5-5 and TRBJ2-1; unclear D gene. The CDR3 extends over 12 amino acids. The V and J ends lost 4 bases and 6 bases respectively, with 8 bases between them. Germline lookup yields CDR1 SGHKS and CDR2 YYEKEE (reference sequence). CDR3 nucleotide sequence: TGTGCCAGCAGCCCTTGGTCCAATGAGCAGTTCTTC. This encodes CASSPWSNEQFF.

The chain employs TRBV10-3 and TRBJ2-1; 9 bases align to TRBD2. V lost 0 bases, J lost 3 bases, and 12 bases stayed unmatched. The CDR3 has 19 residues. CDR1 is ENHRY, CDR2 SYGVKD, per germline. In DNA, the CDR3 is TGTGCCATCAGTGAGTCGACCCTCCCCCGGACTAGCGACTACAATGAGCAGTTCTTC. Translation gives CAISESTLPRTSDYNEQFF.

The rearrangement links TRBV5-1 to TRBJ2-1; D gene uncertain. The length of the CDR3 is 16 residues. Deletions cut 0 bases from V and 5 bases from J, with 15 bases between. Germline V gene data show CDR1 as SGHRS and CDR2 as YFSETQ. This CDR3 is CASSLVTVFLNNEQFF. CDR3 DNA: TGCGCCAGCAGCTTGGTTACAGTGTTCCTTAACAATGAGCAGTTCTTC.